The present entry profiles one T cell receptor (beta chain) with its context. The sample is drawn from a study of technical replicates of blood from a few donors. Germline V gives CDR1 PRHDT, CDR2 FYEKMQ (reference sequence). V lost 8 bases to trimming and J lost 7 bases, with 11 bases between them. The CDR3 runs 11 residues. The repertoire was sequenced with immunoSEQ multiplex PCR; TCRdb's copy has only in-frame clones and lacks some. The sample carries about 84,000 clones, less than 98% recorded once. The chain combines TRBV13 with TRBJ2-5; D unresolved. This sequence originates from a human donor in good health. The sample comprised T cells isolated from PBMCs. DNA for the CDR3: TGTGCCAGCTCATATCGAGGGACCCAGTACTTC. Encoded protein: CASSYRGTQYF.